Listed here are 18 T cell receptor beta chains from one sample, sequenced in a study of blood T cell repertoires in COVID-19. Repertoires were generated with immunoSEQ multiplex PCR, while TCRdb's copy carries only in-frame clones and drops some. Of about 140,000 clones listed, roughly four fifths are singletons. The source material was peripheral blood. These receptors all stem from a woman in her fifties or sixties with active or convalescent COVID-19.

The chain uses TRBV7-2 and TRBJ2-3; 10 bases line up with TRBD2. The CDR3 runs to 16 residues. Germline V lookup: CDR1 SGHTA, CDR2 FQGNSA. V dropped 0 bases and J dropped 2; count of bases not matched to a gene: 2. In nucleotides, the CDR3 is TGTGCCAGCAGCTTAGCAAGCGGGGGGGACACAGATACGCAGTATTTT. Amino acid sequence: CASSLASGGDTDTQYF.

This chain links TRBV4-3 with TRBJ1-2; D may be TRBD1 (5 bases). The CDR3 contains 15 residues. CDR1 and CDR2 (germline): LGHNA, YSLEER. With 0 bases removed from V and 5 bases from J, the gap between germline ends came to 13 bases. The CDR3 sequence is CASSQDLSPGYGYTF. DNA for the CDR3: TGCGCCAGCAGCCAAGATTTGTCCCCAGGGTATGGCTACACCTTC.

V usage is TRBV7-2 and J usage is TRBJ1-2; D is uncertain. The V gene lost 5 bases and the J gene lost 8 bases, with 15 bases spanning the gap. The CDR3 spans 13 residues. Germline assignment: CDR1 SGHTA and CDR2 FQGNSA. DNA for the CDR3: TGTGCCAGCAGCCCACGGGAGGGTTGGGGCTACACCTTC. Amino acids: CASSPREGWGYTF.

V and J are TRBV4-3 and TRBJ1-4; 7 nucleotides agree with TRBD1. The germline V gene has CDR1 LGHNA and CDR2 YSLEER. After removal of 2 bases from V and 8 bases from J, the junction contained 11 bases not matched to a gene. The CDR3 spans 16 residues. The CDR3 spells CASSQLEEGAREKLFF. The CDR3 coding sequence is TGCGCCAGCAGCCAACTAGAGGAGGGGGCTAGGGAAAAACTGTTTTTT.

In regard to this clone: Its ends do not fully match the called genes, so a read error is possible. The chain couples TRBV12-5 to TRBJ2-3; either TRBD1 or TRBD2 may supply D (6 bases each). Looked up from germline, CDR1 is LGHNT and CDR2 is FRNRAP. The CDR3 has 14 residues. CDR3 nucleotides: TGTGCTAGTGTTTTGGAGGGGGGCACAGATACGCAGTATTTT. It specifies CASVLEGGTDTQYF.

The rearrangement links TRBV10-1 to TRBJ1-1; TRBD1 aligns across 9 bases. Germline CDR1 reads WNHNN; CDR2 reads SYGVQD (reference sequence). The CDR3 covers 12 residues. J lost 1 base, V lost 11 bases, and 2 bases had no gene match. The CDR3 reads CARQGGNTEAFF. For the CDR3, the DNA is TGCGCCCGACAGGGGGGGAACACTGAAGCTTTCTTT.

Written as DNA, the CDR3 is TGTGCCAGCAGTCCCGGGGGGTTCTCCTACGAGCAGTACTTC. This gives the protein CASSPGGFSYEQYF. The gene calls are TRBV6-6 and TRBJ2-7; 7 positions match TRBD2. Germline assignment: CDR1 MNHNY and CDR2 SVGAGI (reference sequence). The CDR3 sequence is 14 residues long. The trim removed 5 bases at V and 0 bases at J, leaving 4 bases unmatched.

V usage is TRBV9 and J usage is TRBJ1-2; D gene unclear. V shed 0 bases and J shed 0 bases, with 6 bases lying between them. The CDR3 is 14 amino acids. Germline loops: CDR1 SGDLS, CDR2 YYNGEE. CDR3 sequence (DNA): TGTGCCAGCAGCGTAGATGGCTCTAACTATGGCTACACCTTC. It codes for CASSVDGSNYGYTF.

This clone was recorded once. Other DNA sequences in the sample encode the same CDR3. The chain employs TRBV6-5 and TRBJ1-4, with D possibly being TRBD1 (5 bases). The CDR3 sequence is 13 residues long. The V gene's germline CDR1 is MNHEY and CDR2 SVGAGI. V was pared by 7 bases and J by 1 base, with 7 bases between. The CDR3 protein is CASKRGTNEKLFF. CDR3 coding DNA: TGTGCCAGCAAAAGGGGAACTAATGAAAAACTGTTTTTT.

V and J are TRBV5-1 and TRBJ1-4, with TRBD1 matching over 8 bases. Germline V lookup: CDR1 SGHRS, CDR2 YFSETQ. The V gene end was trimmed by 4 bases and the J gene end by 8 bases; junction bases not matched to a gene: 7. CDR3 size: 14 residues. CDR3 nucleotide sequence: TGCGCCAGCAGCCCTGGACAGGGACGGGAAAAACTGTTTTTT. Protein: CASSPGQGREKLFF.

The rearrangement links TRBV19 to TRBJ1-6, with D hard to call. The CDR3 consists of 12 residues. With 7 bases removed from V and 9 bases from J, the gap between germline ends came to 10 bases. In germline, CDR1 is LNHDA, CDR2 SQIVND (reference sequence). The CDR3 DNA is TGTGCCAGTAATACAGCGGGTTCACCCCTCCACTTT. Amino acids: CASNTAGSPLHF. Variable domain in full (rest from reference TRBV19 and TRBJ1-6): DGGITQSPKYLFRKEGQNVTLSCEQNLNHDAMYWYRQDPGQGLRLIYYSQIVNDFQKGDIAEGYSVSREKKESFPLTVTSAQKNPTAFYLCASNTAGSPLHFGNGTRLTVT.

This rearrangement joins TRBV30 to TRBJ2-6, with TRBD2 identical over 7 bases. The CDR3 has 16 residues. In germline, CDR1 is GTSNPN, CDR2 SVGIG (reference sequence). V was pared by 4 bases and J by 4 bases, with 10 bases of the junction left unmatched. The CDR3 loop reads CAWTIRGGIGANVLTF. CDR3 nucleotide sequence: TGTGCCTGGACAATAAGGGGAGGGATCGGGGCCAACGTCCTGACTTTC.

This clone was seen a handful of times. The genes are TRBV14 and TRBJ1-2, with 9 bases fitting TRBD1. With 4 bases clipped from V and 8 bases from J, the junction kept 11 bases outside the gene matches. The length of the CDR3 is 15 residues. Germline-derived CDR1 and CDR2 are SGHDN and FVKESK. The CDR3 coding sequence is TGTGCCAGCAGCCCTACCGGGACAGGGCTGGAAGGCTACACCTTC. Translated: CASSPTGTGLEGYTF.

The chain uses TRBV27 and TRBJ2-1, with TRBD2 as a possible D gene (5 bases). From germline, CDR1 is MNHEY and CDR2 SMNVEV (reference sequence). The V and J ends lost 5 bases and 1 base respectively, with 12 bases between them. CDR3 length: 15 amino acids. The CDR3 DNA is TGTGCCAGCAGTCCGCATTGGAGGTCCTACAATGAGCAGTTCTTC. Protein sequence: CASSPHWRSYNEQFF.

The CDR3 reads CASSQDPRGRRNTIYF. CDR3 coding DNA: TGCGCCAGCAGCCAAGATCCTCGCGGCCGGAGAAACACCATATATTTT. V and J are TRBV4-3 and TRBJ1-3; no definite D call. Germline CDR1 LGHNA, CDR2 YSLEER. The V end lost 0 bases, the J end lost 5 bases, and 14 bases lay between the germline ends. The CDR3 extends over 16 amino acids.

The genes are TRBV19 and TRBJ1-4, with 12 bases fitting TRBD1. Germline loops: CDR1 LNHDA, CDR2 SQIVND (reference sequence). The CDR3 consists of 17 residues. Trimming at V came to 4 bases and at J to 4 bases, leaving 7 bases not matched to a gene. The CDR3 DNA sequence: TGTGCCAGTAGTAGGACCGGGACAGGGGGCCGTAATGAAAAACTGTTTTTT. It codes for CASSRTGTGGRNEKLFF.

This chain connects TRBV3-1 (or the pseudogene TRBV3-2) to TRBJ2-5; possibly TRBD1 for D (6 bases). The germline CDR1 and CDR2 sequences are LGHDT and YNNKEL (reference sequence). The V gene lost 7 bases and the J gene lost 5 bases, with 14 bases spanning the gap. The CDR3 runs to 13 residues. CDR3 amino acids: CASTGAGVETQYF. CDR3 nucleotide sequence: TGTGCCAGCACAGGGGCCGGGGTGGAGACCCAGTACTTC.

The CDR3 region has the DNA TGTGCCAGCAGTTTATTCGGACACGATTATAGCAATCAGCCCCAGCATTTT. It is translated as CASSLFGHDYSNQPQHF. The chain recombines TRBV27 with TRBJ1-5; TRBD1 might be the D (5 bases). The V gene lost 1 base and the J gene lost 0 bases, with 13 bases spanning the gap. The CDR3 is 17 residues long. Germline CDR1 MNHEY, CDR2 SMNVEV (reference sequence).